This T cell receptor beta chain was sequenced for a study of cytomegalovirus exposure and HLA in healthy donors. Study details: The study placed over 65% of its 398 genotyped donors in the Caucasian-associated ancestry cluster.

V trimming: 0 bases; J trimming: 0 bases; junction bases outside the gene matches: 13. The CDR3 contains 20 residues. Germline V gene data show CDR1 as SGHRS and CDR2 as YFSETQ. Primers included in the PCR were 60 Vbeta and 13 Jbeta primers. TCRdb's copy holds only in-frame clones and misses some; the assay was immunoSEQ multiplex PCR. The sample has fewer than 200,000 clones; over 75% are singletons. The J gene is TRBJ2-3, the V gene TRBV5-1; 10 bases line up with TRBD2. Sequenced sample: PBMCs. The receptor's source is a man aged 35 to 55 in good health and CMV-seropositive. The CDR3 loop reads CASSLAGGKREGLSTDTQYF. For the CDR3, the DNA is TGCGCCAGCAGCTTGGCCGGGGGAAAGCGGGAGGGCCTTAGCACAGATACGCAGTATTTT. The variable domain in full, completed from reference TRBV5-1 and TRBJ2-3, reads KAGVTQTPRYLIKTRGQQVTLSCSPISGHRSVSWYQQTPGQGLQFLFEYFSETQRNKGNFPGRFSGRQFSNSRSEMNVSTLELGDSALYLCASSLAGGKREGLSTDTQYFGPGTRLTVL.